This T cell receptor (beta chain) stems from a study of cytomegalovirus exposure and HLA in healthy donors. The germline V gene has CDR1 MNHEY and CDR2 SVGAGI. The CDR3 has 16 residues. V dropped 0 bases and J dropped 1 base, with 9 bases sitting between them. Produced via immunoSEQ multiplex PCR; TCRdb's table is partial and in-frame only. The data show 150,000 to 200,000 clones, about 85% seen once. The TCR comes from a man younger than 35 in good health and CMV-seropositive. The V and J genes are TRBV6-5 and TRBJ1-4, with a weak D call TRBD1 (5 bases). The sequenced material came from PBMCs. CDR3 DNA sequence: TGTGCCAGCAGTTACTCGCGTAGGGGAACTAATGAAAAACTGTTTTTT. Protein sequence: CASSYSRRGTNEKLFF.